The next 5 T cell receptor beta chains were all read from a single sample in a study of CD8+ T cells in alopecia areata. Treatment indicated: oral pan-JAK inhibitor, 5-10 mg twice daily. Extraction of RNA preceded its reverse transcription into cDNA, which served as the sequencing template. This table comes from immunoSEQ multiplex PCR, and its TCRdb copy is limited to in-frame clones, with some not included. The data show about 270,000 clones, 50% to 75% seen once. Specimen: CD4+ T cells sorted from blood, collected at week 52, from a patient treated with tofacitinib. The receptors come from a human donor with alopecia areata.

The chain carries TRBV19 and TRBJ1-4, with 7 positions matching TRBD1. Losses at the gene ends were 7 bases for V and 3 bases for J; bases not matched to a gene: 8. This CDR3 contains 15 residues. Germline CDR1 LNHDA, CDR2 SQIVND (reference sequence). The CDR3 region has the DNA TGTGCCAGTAAACAGGGGTTTGTTGCTAATGAAAAACTGTTTTTT. This gives the protein CASKQGFVANEKLFF.

This clone occurred once. Other DNA sequences of this sample code for an identical CDR3. This chain joins TRBV6-5 and TRBJ1-5, with no clear D. This CDR3 has 13 amino acids. Germline-derived CDR1 and CDR2 are MNHEY and SVGAGI. V gave up 5 bases and J gave up 0 bases, with 5 bases separating them. The CDR3 DNA reads TGTGCCAGCAGTCGCTATAGCAATCAGCCCCAGCATTTT. Amino acid sequence: CASSRYSNQPQHF.

This clone was seen a few times. The chain joins TRBV29-1 to TRBJ2-5; a weak D match, TRBD1 (5 bases). The J call may be mistaken, given a closer DNA end match to TRBJ2-7. The CDR3 loop spans 12 amino acids. CDR1 is SQVTM, CDR2 ANQGSEA, per germline. The CDR3 DNA is TGCAGCGCCAAGGGGTGGTCGGGCGAGCAGTACTTC. Translating gives CSAKGWSGEQYF.

This rearrangement joins TRBV27 to TRBJ1-1, with 12 bases matching TRBD1. V shed 1 base and J 5 bases; nucleotides not matched to a gene: 5. The CDR3 loop spans 16 amino acids. Per the germline V gene, CDR1 is MNHEY and CDR2 is SMNVEV (reference sequence). In DNA form, the CDR3 reads TGTGCCAGCAGTTTATGGGGACAGGGGGCGCGTACTGAAGCTTTCTTT. Translated, it gives CASSLWGQGARTEAFF.

The chain has TRBV7-3 and TRBJ2-5, with D uncertain. Per the germline V gene, CDR1 is SGHTA and CDR2 is FQGTGA. The CDR3 length is 13 residues. V lost 2 bases, J lost 0 bases, and 4 bases lay in between. The CDR3 DNA reads TGTGCCAGCAGCTTAGGAAACCAAGAGACCCAGTACTTC. Protein sequence: CASSLGNQETQYF.